Each of the 18 T cell receptor beta chains below was sequenced from the same sample in a study of PD-1 blockade in classical Hodgkin lymphoma. Assay used: immunoSEQ multiplex PCR; TCRdb lists only in-frame clones, some missing. The sample contains 60,000 or so clones, about nine tenths of which appear only once. Brentuximab vedotin exposure varied among the patients, all of whom had relapsed after autologous stem cell transplantation. The input for sequencing was peripheral blood mononuclear cells (PBMCs), taken at baseline. The receptor set was obtained from a human donor with classical Hodgkin lymphoma.

This chain joins TRBV27 and TRBJ2-3; maybe TRBD1 (6 bases). This CDR3 has 14 residues. The germline CDR1 and CDR2 sequences are MNHEY and SMNVEV (reference sequence). Trimming left V 2 bases short and J 4 bases short, with 10 bases between. CDR3 in amino acids: CASSLGTNPDTQYF. The CDR3 coding sequence is TGTGCCAGCAGTTTAGGGACAAACCCAGATACGCAGTATTTT.

V gene TRBV27 combines with J gene TRBJ2-2; 8 positions agree with TRBD1. The V segment lost 4 bases and the J segment 3 bases; nucleotides outside the gene matches: 7. This CDR3 has 16 residues. The germline V gene has CDR1 MNHEY and CDR2 SMNVEV (reference sequence). CDR3 protein: CASSSRTGRYTGELFF. Written as DNA, the CDR3 is TGTGCCAGCAGTTCAAGGACAGGGAGGTACACCGGGGAGCTGTTTTTT.

The chain employs TRBV19 and TRBJ2-1, with 8 bases fitting TRBD2. The CDR3 loop spans 15 amino acids. Trimming at V came to 7 bases and at J to 4 bases, leaving 9 bases not matched to a gene. Germline V lookup: CDR1 LNHDA, CDR2 SQIVND (reference sequence). This chain's CDR3 is CASNPSGGGYNEQFF. CDR3 nucleotide sequence: TGTGCCAGTAACCCCTCGGGCGGGGGGTACAATGAGCAGTTCTTC.

In DNA, the CDR3 is TGTGCCAGCAGCATGGGGACTAGCGGTCACAATGAGCAGTTCTTC. Translated: CASSMGTSGHNEQFF. The chain employs TRBV11-2 and TRBJ2-1, with TRBD2 identical over 11 bases. CDR3 length equals 15 residues. The ends lost 5 bases at V and 5 bases at J; junction bases unmatched: 5. Germline CDR1 and CDR2: SGHAT and FQNNGV.

This clone was seen only a few times. The genes are TRBV4-2 and TRBJ1-5; 7 bases align to TRBD1. CDR1 and CDR2 (germline): LGHNA, YNFKEQ. V trimming: 2 bases; J trimming: 5 bases; junction bases outside the gene matches: 0. This CDR3 is 13 amino acids long. This CDR3 reads CASSQTGDQPQHF. The CDR3 DNA follows: TGTGCCAGCAGCCAAACAGGGGATCAGCCCCAGCATTTT.

The CDR3 loop reads CASSPRGSTNTDTQYF. The CDR3 DNA sequence: TGCGCCAGCAGCCCCCGGGGATCTACGAACACAGATACGCAGTATTTT. V is TRBV4-1 and J is TRBJ2-3, with D possibly being TRBD2 (5 bases). CDR1 MGHRA and CDR2 YSYEKL come from the germline V gene. V lost 4 bases and J lost 2, with 16 bases in between. This CDR3 comprises 16 residues.

This rearrangement joins TRBV7-2 to TRBJ1-4; weak D call: TRBD1 (5 bases). V shed 7 bases and J shed 3 bases, with 12 bases lying between them. The CDR3 is 14 residues long. Per germline, CDR1 SGHTA and CDR2 FQGNSA. For the CDR3, the DNA is TGTGCCAGCACCAAACAGGAGCCTAATGAAAAACTGTTTTTT. This gives the protein CASTKQEPNEKLFF.

The CDR3 sequence: CASSRGPTQETQYF. The CDR3, as DNA: TGCGCCAGCAGCCGTGGCCCCACCCAAGAGACCCAGTACTTC. This chain connects TRBV4-1 to TRBJ2-5; D remains unclear. The germline V gene encodes CDR1 MGHRA and CDR2 YSYEKL. Trimming stripped 4 bases from V and 1 base from J, with 10 bases between. This CDR3 contains 14 residues.

The rearrangement links TRBV28 to TRBJ1-5, with D tentatively TRBD1 (5 bases). The CDR3 is made up of 15 amino acids. Germline assignment: CDR1 MDHEN and CDR2 SYDVKM. Trimming left V 4 bases short and J 1 base short, with 11 bases between. For the CDR3, the DNA is TGTGCCAGCAGTTACCGGGACGGCAGCAATCAGCCCCAGCATTTT. Its translation: CASSYRDGSNQPQHF.

The sample holds one count of this clone. J is TRBJ2-2 and V is TRBV2, with TRBD2 matching 12 bases. The CDR3 loop spans 19 amino acids. V dropped 4 bases and J dropped 8; count of bases not matched to a gene: 17. Germline CDR1 reads SNHLY; CDR2 reads FYNNEI. The CDR3 reads CASSVGPSVLAGGAGELFF. The CDR3 coding sequence is TGTGCCAGCAGTGTGGGCCCCTCGGTACTAGCGGGAGGAGCTGGGGAGCTGTTTTTT.

The V gene is TRBV5-4, the J gene TRBJ2-2; maybe TRBD2 (6 bases). Trimming left V 5 bases short and J 8 bases short, with 16 bases between. The CDR3 runs 14 residues. CDR1 is SGHNT, CDR2 YYREEE, per germline (reference sequence). This CDR3 is CASRHRDSGGELFF. CDR3 nucleotides: TGTGCCAGCAGACACCGGGACTCTGGGGGGGAGCTGTTTTTT.

This sequence joins TRBV5-1 and TRBJ1-1; D gene unclear. Trimming removed 5 bases at V and 4 bases at J, with 9 bases between. This CDR3 is 12 amino acids long. CDR1 is SGHRS and CDR2 is YFSETQ in the germline V gene. The CDR3 loop is CASSLSGTEAFF. DNA of the CDR3: TGCGCCAGCAGTTTATCCGGCACTGAAGCTTTCTTT.

As to this clone: Other DNA sequences in the sample encode the same CDR3. This chain uses TRBV20-1 with TRBJ2-7; D ambiguous. CDR1 is DFQATT, CDR2 SNEGSKA, per germline (reference sequence). The CDR3 sequence is 11 residues long. With 0 bases removed from V and 0 bases from J, the gap between germline ends came to 0 bases. The CDR3 DNA reads as TGCAGTGCTAGAGACTCCTACGAGCAGTACTTC. This codes for CSARDSYEQYF.

The chain joins TRBV6-6 to TRBJ2-6; no firm D call. The CDR3 spans 14 residues. V shed 4 bases and J shed 1 base, with 5 bases lying between them. Germline CDR1 reads MNHNY; CDR2 reads SVGAGI (reference sequence). The CDR3: CASSSSSGANVLTF. As DNA, the CDR3 is TGTGCCAGCAGTTCTAGTTCTGGGGCCAACGTCCTGACTTTC.

The chain couples TRBV6-5 to TRBJ1-5, with 8 bases fitting TRBD1. Germline V gives CDR1 MNHEY, CDR2 SVGAGI. Trimming at V came to 6 bases and at J to 9 bases, leaving 7 bases not matched to a gene. The CDR3 has 13 residues. The CDR3 DNA follows: TGTGCCAGCAGGACAGGACAGGGCGGGCCCCAGCATTTT. It is translated as CASRTGQGGPQHF.

The genes are TRBV19 and TRBJ1-5, with D tentatively TRBD1 (6 bases). The CDR3 is made up of 13 amino acids. Germline CDR1 reads LNHDA; CDR2 reads SQIVND (reference sequence). Trimming shortened V by 5 bases and J by 4 bases, and 9 bases separated the two germline ends. The CDR3 nucleotides are TGTGCCAGTAGTCGGACAGTAAATCAGCCCCAGCATTTT. This encodes CASSRTVNQPQHF.

The rearrangement links TRBV11-2 to TRBJ2-5, with 10 bases that match TRBD2. Germline CDR1 SGHAT, CDR2 FQNNGV. The CDR3 is 17 amino acids. J gave up 5 bases and V 6 bases, and 15 bases lay outside the gene matches. CDR3 region: CASSQTTLAGVLETQYF. The CDR3 DNA reads TGTGCCAGCAGTCAAACCACGCTAGCGGGAGTATTGGAGACCCAGTACTTC.

J is TRBJ2-2 and V is TRBV7-6; 12 bases are a match to TRBD2. This CDR3 contains 18 residues. The junction had 7 bases not matched to a gene; V was cut back by 5 bases and J by 0 bases. The V gene's germline CDR1 is SGHVS and CDR2 FNYEAQ. CDR3 loop: CASSGRLAGDTNTGELFF. The CDR3 DNA reads as TGTGCCAGCAGCGGGCGACTAGCGGGGGACACGAACACCGGGGAGCTGTTTTTT.